Presented here are 20 T cell receptor beta chains from one specimen sequenced in a study of T cells after yellow fever vaccination. TCRdb re-derived calls from the 5' RACE reads in MiXCR, one entry per CDR3 protein. Of about 340,000 distinct CDR3 sequences in the sample, under 15% were seen once. The material was CD4+ T cells sorted from PBMCs, obtained 15 days after the yellow fever booster vaccination. The receptors were gathered from a man between 18 and 35 years old who received the YFV17D yellow fever vaccine.

This chain joins TRBV6-6 and TRBJ1-1; the D gene is possibly TRBD1 (6 bases). CDR1 and CDR2 (germline): MNHNY, SVGAGI (reference sequence). This CDR3 spans 13 amino acids. Deletions cut 5 bases from V and 8 bases from J, with 15 bases between. The CDR3: CASSPPGATEAFF. As DNA, the CDR3 is TGTGCCAGCAGTCCTCCAGGGGCGACCGAAGCTTTCTTT.

The chain links TRBV29-1 to TRBJ2-3, with D perhaps TRBD2 (6 bases). This CDR3 has 13 amino acids. V was pared by 4 bases and J by 3 bases, with 11 bases between. CDR1 SQVTM and CDR2 ANQGSEA come from the germline V gene. CDR3 coding DNA: TGCAGCGTTGGCGGCGGGGCGACAGATACGCAGTATTTT. This encodes CSVGGGATDTQYF.

This chain joins TRBV11-2 and TRBJ1-2; D uncertain. Trimming took 4 bases from V and 8 from J, leaving 14 bases between them. Germline-derived CDR1 and CDR2 are SGHAT and FQNNGV. CDR3 size: 13 residues. CDR3 sequence: CASSSTEKTGYTF. The CDR3 DNA reads TGTGCCAGCAGCTCAACAGAGAAAACGGGCTACACCTTC. The complete variable domain, with remaining parts taken from reference TRBV11-2 and TRBJ1-2, reads EAGVAQSPRYKIIEKRQSVAFWCNPISGHATLYWYQQILGQGPKLLIQFQNNGVVDDSQLPKDRFSAERLKGVDSTLKIQPAKLEDSAVYLCASSSTEKTGYTFGSGTRLTVV.

This chain connects TRBV10-3 to TRBJ2-3; TRBD1 matches 10 bases. CDR1 is ENHRY, CDR2 SYGVKD, per germline. V dropped 6 bases and J dropped 0; count of bases not matched to a gene: 6. The CDR3 runs to 16 residues. CDR3 protein: CAIRVGQGSSTDTQYF. The DNA for the CDR3 is TGTGCCATCAGGGTGGGACAGGGGTCTAGCACAGATACGCAGTATTTT.

This clonotype occurred a few times. J is TRBJ2-1 and V is TRBV20-1, with 7 bases identical to TRBD2. The length of the CDR3 is 16 residues. The V gene's germline CDR1 is DFQATT and CDR2 SNEGSKA (reference sequence). The J segment lost 16 bases and the V segment lost 1 base, leaving 22 bases of the junction unmatched. CDR3 coding DNA: TGCAGTGCTAGAGTCCCCACCCAAACCTCGCTAGCGGTACTTTTCTTC. The encoded protein is CSARVPTQTSLAVLFF.

This clonotype has a handful of counts. The genes are TRBV6-2 or TRBV6-3 and TRBJ2-7; D perhaps matches TRBD1 (6 bases). Trimming cost V 7 bases and J 0 bases, with 16 bases left between them. CDR3 size: 15 residues. In germline, CDR1 is MNHEY, CDR2 SVGEGT. The CDR3 region is CASKSGGINSYEQYV. DNA for the CDR3: TGTGCCAGCAAGAGTGGGGGCATTAACTCCTACGAGCAGTACGTC.

The chain recombines TRBV12-3 or TRBV12-4 with TRBJ1-1; D is undetermined. This CDR3 is 13 amino acids long. V was pared by 3 bases and J by 2 bases, with 7 bases between. This CDR3 is CASSLLINTEAFF. The CDR3 DNA reads TGTGCCAGCAGTTTGTTAATCAACACTGAAGCTTTCTTT.

This clonotype showed up just a few times. The chain couples TRBV7-9 to TRBJ2-2; D call uncertain. Germline V gene sequence: CDR1 SEHNR, CDR2 FQNEAQ (reference sequence). The CDR3 extends over 15 amino acids. Trimming took off 4 bases at V and 5 bases at J, with 14 bases between the two ends. This chain's CDR3 is CASSSPGTRTGELFF. DNA of the CDR3: TGTGCCAGCAGCTCACCAGGCACAAGGACCGGGGAGCTGTTTTTT.

This sequence joins TRBV20-1 and TRBJ2-3, with D unclear. CDR1 is DFQATT and CDR2 is SNEGSKA in the germline V gene (reference sequence). This CDR3 is 16 amino acids long. The V gene lost 0 bases and the J gene lost 0 bases, with 13 bases spanning the gap. Here the CDR3 reads CSARDPPSRSTDTQYF. The DNA for the CDR3 is TGCAGTGCTAGAGATCCCCCTTCGCGTAGCACAGATACGCAGTATTTT.

This clonotype was recorded at least ten times. The CDR3 DNA reads TGTGCCAGCAGCCCCCAGTCTTACTCACCCCTCCACTTT. It codes for CASSPQSYSPLHF. The chain uses TRBV27 and TRBJ1-6; D gene unclear. Deletions cut 6 bases from V and 10 bases from J, with 13 bases between. The CDR3 sequence is 13 residues long. CDR1 MNHEY and CDR2 SMNVEV come from the germline V gene (reference sequence).

The table lists this clonotype with many counts. This chain joins TRBV6-2 or TRBV6-3 and TRBJ2-3; TRBD2 agrees at 9 bases. CDR1 MNHEY and CDR2 SVGEGT come from the germline V gene. With V trimmed by 7 bases and J by 5 bases, 7 bases remained unmatched. CDR3 length equals 14 residues. CDR3 sequence reads: CASTPRRGGDTQYF. In DNA form, the CDR3 reads TGTGCCAGCACACCCCGGCGGGGGGGAGATACGCAGTATTTT.

In this sample, this clonotype turned up many times. This chain links TRBV5-1 with TRBJ1-1; no clear D gene. From germline, CDR1 is SGHRS and CDR2 YFSETQ. The V gene lost 4 bases and the J gene lost 5 bases, with 18 bases spanning the gap. This CDR3 region has 15 residues. The CDR3 protein is CASSPGSHEWTEAFF. In DNA, the CDR3 is TGCGCCAGCAGCCCGGGGTCCCATGAATGGACTGAAGCTTTCTTT.

This clonotype showed up many times. V gene TRBV6-1 combines with J gene TRBJ1-2; D is ambiguous. The V gene lost 4 bases and the J gene lost 4 bases, with 7 bases spanning the gap. There are 12 residues in the CDR3. The V gene's germline CDR1 is MNHNS and CDR2 SASEGT. The CDR3 spells CASSGSSYGYTF. Here the CDR3 DNA reads TGTGCCAGCAGTGGAAGTTCCTATGGCTACACCTTC.

V gene TRBV28 combines with J gene TRBJ2-7; 7 bases are a match to TRBD2. The germline V gene has CDR1 MDHEN and CDR2 SYDVKM. The V segment lost 5 bases and the J segment 4 bases; nucleotides outside the gene matches: 5. This CDR3 has 13 residues. In DNA form, the CDR3 reads TGTGCCAGCAGTCTCGGGACTAATTACGAGCAGTACGTC. It specifies CASSLGTNYEQYV.

This clonotype was observed a handful of times. This chain uses TRBV3-1 with TRBJ1-1; 7 bases fit TRBD1. This CDR3 has 16 amino acids. Germline CDR1 reads LGHDT; CDR2 reads YNNKEL (reference sequence). Trimming took 7 bases from V and 2 from J; bases not matched to a gene: 13. Here the CDR3 DNA reads TGTGCCAGCATGCCATGGGACAGAGGCCCTAACACTGAAGCTTTCTTT. Its protein product is CASMPWDRGPNTEAFF.

The chain joins TRBV25-1 to TRBJ1-2; 12 nucleotides align to TRBD1. This CDR3 comprises 18 residues. V lost 2 bases to trimming and J lost 3 bases; unmatched junction nucleotides: 10. From germline, CDR1 is MGHDK and CDR2 SYGVNS. The CDR3 region is CASSERWGTGGEDYGYTF. DNA of the CDR3: TGTGCCAGCAGTGAAAGGTGGGGGACAGGGGGCGAGGACTATGGCTACACCTTC.

This clonotype was observed once. V and J are TRBV6-5 and TRBJ1-2; 7 nucleotides align to TRBD1. Germline V gene sequence: CDR1 MNHEY, CDR2 SVGAGI. The trim removed 6 bases at V and 3 bases at J, leaving 7 bases unmatched. The CDR3 extends over 14 amino acids. DNA for the CDR3: TGTGCCAGCAGCCAAGACAGGGTTCACTATGGCTACACCTTC. This sequence encodes CASSQDRVHYGYTF.

The rearrangement links TRBV5-4 to TRBJ1-2; 8 bases align to TRBD1. The CDR3 loop spans 13 amino acids. CDR1 is SGHNT, CDR2 YYREEE, per germline (reference sequence). Trimming at V came to 1 base and at J to 6 bases, leaving 2 bases not matched to a gene. CDR3 residues: CASSLLTGDGYTF. The CDR3 region has the DNA TGTGCCAGCAGCTTGCTGACAGGGGATGGCTACACCTTC.

The chain recombines TRBV9 with TRBJ2-2, with D possibly being TRBD1 (5 bases). The V end was cut by 2 bases, the J end by 3 bases, with 8 bases between. The germline gives CDR1 SGDLS, CDR2 YYNGEE. The CDR3 loop spans 14 amino acids. The CDR3: CASSVRTHTGELFF. Written as DNA, the CDR3 is TGTGCCAGCAGCGTTAGGACACACACCGGGGAGCTGTTTTTT.

This clonotype was seen a handful of times. The J gene is TRBJ2-3, the V gene TRBV28, with D maybe TRBD2 (5 bases). V lost 6 bases and J 9 bases, leaving 16 bases between the germline ends. This CDR3 has 13 residues. Per germline, CDR1 MDHEN and CDR2 SYDVKM. The CDR3 DNA is TGTGCCAGCAGCCCTACCCGACTACCCACGCAGTATTTT. It translates to CASSPTRLPTQYF.